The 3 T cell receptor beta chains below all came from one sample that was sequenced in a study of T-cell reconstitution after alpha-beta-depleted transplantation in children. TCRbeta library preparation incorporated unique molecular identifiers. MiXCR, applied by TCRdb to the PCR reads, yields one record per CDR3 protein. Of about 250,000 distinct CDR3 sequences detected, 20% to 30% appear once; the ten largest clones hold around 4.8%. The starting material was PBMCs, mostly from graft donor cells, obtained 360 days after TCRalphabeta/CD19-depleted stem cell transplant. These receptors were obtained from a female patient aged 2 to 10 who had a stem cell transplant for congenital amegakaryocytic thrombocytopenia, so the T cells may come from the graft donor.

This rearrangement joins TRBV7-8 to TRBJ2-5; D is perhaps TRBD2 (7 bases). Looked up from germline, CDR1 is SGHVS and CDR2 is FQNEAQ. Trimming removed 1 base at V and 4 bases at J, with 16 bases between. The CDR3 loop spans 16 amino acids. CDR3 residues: CASSLDPAGARETQYF. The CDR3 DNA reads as TGTGCCAGCAGCTTAGATCCGGCGGGGGCCAGAGAGACCCAGTACTTC.

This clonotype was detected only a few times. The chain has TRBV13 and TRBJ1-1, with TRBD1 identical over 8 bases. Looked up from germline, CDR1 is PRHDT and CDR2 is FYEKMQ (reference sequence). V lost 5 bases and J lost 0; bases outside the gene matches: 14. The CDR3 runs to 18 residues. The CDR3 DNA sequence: TGTGCCAGCAGCACCAGGATCATAGACAGGGGCTTGAACACTGAAGCTTTCTTT. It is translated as CASSTRIIDRGLNTEAFF. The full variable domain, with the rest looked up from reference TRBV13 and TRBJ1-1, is AAGVIQSPRHLIKEKRETATLKCYPIPRHDTVYWYQQGPGQDPQFLISFYEKMQSDKGSIPDRFSAQQFSDYHSELNMSSLELGDSALYFCASSTRIIDRGLNTEAFFGQGTRLTVV.

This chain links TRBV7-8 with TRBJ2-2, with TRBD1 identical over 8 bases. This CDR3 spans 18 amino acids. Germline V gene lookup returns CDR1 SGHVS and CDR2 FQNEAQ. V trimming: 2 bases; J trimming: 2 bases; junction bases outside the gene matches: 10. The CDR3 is CASSLPPRTGSNTGELFF. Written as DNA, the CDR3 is TGTGCCAGCAGCTTACCCCCTAGGACAGGGTCAAACACCGGGGAGCTGTTTTTT.